This T cell receptor beta chain appears in the sequencing data of a study of T cells in Graves' hyperthyroidism and ophthalmopathy. Used for diagnoses were clinical symptoms, serum thyroxine and TRAb, thyroid ultrasound and orbital computed tomography. The CDR3 has 13 amino acids. V shed 4 bases and J shed 4 bases, with 10 bases lying between them. TCR beta CDR3 region amplification was performed from RNA transcripts. With the HTBI primer set, the TCR CDR3 went through a first round of RT-PCR. One entry per CDR3 protein, called by TCRdb with MiXCR from the multiplex PCR reads. The sample shows approximately 610,000 distinct CDR3 sequences, about 14% of them seen only once.

The specimen sequenced was blood. The gene calls are TRBV12-3 or TRBV12-4 and TRBJ1-1; a weak D match, TRBD1 (5 bases). The source of this sequence is a woman between 35 and 50 years old with Graves' ophthalmopathy. The CDR3 loop reads CASSSGYLTEAFF. CDR3 DNA: TGTGCCAGCAGTTCAGGGTATCTCACTGAAGCTTTCTTT.